These T cell receptor beta chains were read from a single sample in a study of tumor-infiltrating lymphocytes in primary liver carcinoma. One entry per CDR3 protein, called by TCRdb with MiXCR from the multiplex PCR reads. The table has about 100,000 distinct CDR3 sequences, around two thirds seen once. Sequences were obtained from liver tumor tissue from sampling region 2. These receptors originate from a woman aged 60 to 75 with primary liver carcinoma and hepatitis B virus infection. The CDR3 runs from the conserved cysteine through the conserved F or W. A D gene is named only where the DNA matches it firmly. Where a row states a size, it is once, few, many or the class of an expanded clone; other rows omit it.

- | TRBJ2-1 | TRBV5-1 | - | 14 | CANSFTLGYNEQFF | TGCGCCAACAGCTTTACCCTAGGATACAATGAGCAGTTCTTC
- | TRBJ2-1 | TRBV20-1 | - | 15 | CRAPWAGAYYNEQFF | TGCAGAGCCCCTTGGGCGGGGGCATATTACAATGAGCAGTTCTTC
TRBD2 | TRBJ2-1 | TRBV7-3 | - | 16 | CASSFAGTSGSNEQFF | TGTGCCAGCAGCTTCGCAGGGACTAGCGGGAGTAATGAGCAGTTCTTC
TRBD2 | TRBJ2-3 | TRBV11-3 | - | 19 | CASSYLGREVPLRPDTQYF | TGTGCCAGCAGTTACTTAGGTCGGGAGGTCCCGCTTCGCCCAGATACGCAGTATTTT
- | TRBJ2-7 | TRBV11-3 | - | 15 | CANSLGTGGSLEEYF | TGTGCCAACAGCTTAGGGACGGGGGGCTCCCTCGAGGAGTACTTC
TRBD2 | TRBJ2-1 | TRBV11-3 | - | 18 | CASSLGQGGRADYSEQFF | TGTGCCAGCAGCTTAGGTCAAGGCGGGAGGGCTGACTACAGTGAGCAGTTCTTC
- | TRBJ1-1 | TRBV20-1 | - | 12 | CSARATNTEAFF | TGCAGTGCTAGAGCAACGAACACTGAAGCTTTCTTT
- | TRBJ1-5 | TRBV6-5 | - | 13 | CASRTDPYQPQHF | TGTGCCAGCAGAACTGACCCTTATCAGCCCCAGCATTTT
- | TRBJ1-2 | TRBV5-6 | - | 14 | CASILTRDIDGYTF | TGTGCCAGCATCCTGACCCGGGACATTGATGGCTACACCTTC
- | TRBJ2-1 | TRBV11-2 | medium-sized | 17 | CASSFTPLRSSYNEQFF | TGTGCCAGCAGCTTTACCCCACTGAGGAGCTCCTACAATGAGCAGTTCTTC
TRBD2 | TRBJ2-4 | TRBV11-2 | - | 15 | CASSSQPEGGNIRYF | TGTGCCAGCAGCTCCCAACCAGAGGGAGGGAACATTCGGTACTTC
- | TRBJ1-4 | TRBV28 | once | 13 | CAGSYAPSEKLFF | TGTGCCGGCAGTTATGCTCCCTCTGAAAAACTGTTTTTT
- | TRBJ1-1 | TRBV5-1 | many | 16 | CASSLLGGGLATEAFF | TGCGCCAGCAGCTTGTTGGGCGGGGGCCTAGCCACTGAAGCTTTCTTT
- | TRBJ2-7 | TRBV29-1 | many | 12 | CSVEEKSGEQYF | TGCAGCGTTGAAGAGAAAAGTGGGGAGCAGTACTTC
- | TRBJ1-5 | TRBV6-2/TRBV6-3 | once | 13 | CASSPSGNQSQHF | TGTGCCAGTAGTCCCTCGGGAAATCAGTCCCAGCATTTT
- | TRBJ2-7 | TRBV7-3 | few | 11 | CASSDGYEQYF | TGTGCCAGCAGCGACGGCTACGAGCAGTACTTC
- | TRBJ1-1 | TRBV20-1 | - | 13 | CSARDLGRTESFF | TGCAGTGCTAGAGATCTTGGGCGCACTGAATCTTTCTTT
- | TRBJ2-5 | TRBV28 | many | 16 | CASSSSGIGSQETQYF | TGTGCCAGCAGTTCCTCAGGGATAGGCTCCCAAGAGACCCAGTACTTC
TRBD2 | TRBJ2-1 | TRBV30 | many | 14 | CAWSKAGGYNEQFF | TGTGCCTGGAGTAAGGCGGGGGGCTACAATGAGCAGTTCTTC
TRBD2 | TRBJ2-3 | TRBV5-4 | - | 17 | CASSTLFGSGYTYTQYF | TGTGCCAGCAGCACACTCTTTGGTAGCGGGTACACATATACGCAGTATTTT
TRBD1 | TRBJ1-1 | TRBV28 | many | 14 | CASSLWGQQPSGFF | TGTGCCAGCAGTTTATGGGGACAGCAGCCAAGCGGTTTCTTT
- | TRBJ2-2 | TRBV11-2 | - | 15 | CASSMGGMDTGQQFF | TGTGCCAGCAGCATGGGCGGGATGGACACCGGGCAGCAGTTTTTT
- | TRBJ1-6 | TRBV12-3/TRBV12-4 | many | 14 | CASRLGPDGSPLHF | TGTGCCAGCAGACTAGGACCAGACGGTTCACCCCTCCACTTT
- | TRBJ2-5 | TRBV6-1 | many | 13 | CASSERGRETQYF | TGTGCCAGCAGTGAACGGGGGAGAGAGACCCAGTACTTC
- | TRBJ1-1 | TRBV18 | few | 15 | CASSPGQSMNTEAFF | TGTGCCAGCTCACCTGGACAGTCCATGAACACTGAAGCTTTCTTT
TRBD1 | TRBJ2-2 | TRBV11-2 | - | 15 | CASSLMTGGTGELFF | TGTGCCAGCAGCTTGATGACAGGGGGCACCGGGGAGCTGTTTTTT
- | TRBJ2-3 | TRBV28 | few | 17 | CASSGVFTPGGTDTQYF | TGTGCCAGCAGTGGAGTGTTCACACCAGGAGGGACAGATACGCAGTATTTT
TRBD1 | TRBJ2-1 | TRBV7-9 | - | 16 | CASRVDRGSAYNEQFF | TGTGCCAGCAGAGTTGACAGGGGATCGGCCTACAATGAGCAGTTCTTC
- | TRBJ1-1 | TRBV28 | - | 13 | CAGAGPGGTEAFF | TGTGCCGGAGCCGGACCCGGAGGGACTGAAGCTTTCTTT
- | TRBJ2-5 | TRBV6-6 | many | 14 | CASTVRGKQETQYF | TGTGCCAGCACCGTACGGGGAAAACAAGAGACCCAGTACTTC
- | TRBJ1-1 | TRBV6-1 | many | 15 | CASRDSLNMNTEAFF | TGTGCCAGCAGGGACAGTTTAAACATGAACACTGAAGCTTTCTTT
- | TRBJ2-6 | TRBV11-3 | - | 20 | CASSSRGYGEIGSGANALTF | TGTGCCAGCAGCAGCCGAGGATACGGAGAGATAGGGTCTGGGGCCAACGCCCTGACTTTC
- | TRBJ1-3 | TRBV11-2 | - | 15 | CASSLDGYSGNAIYF | TGTGCCAGCAGCTTAGACGGCTACTCCGGGAACGCCATATATTTT
- | TRBJ1-1 | TRBV6-5 | - | 14 | CASSYSRRDTEALF | TGTGCCAGCAGTTACTCGAGGAGAGACACTGAAGCTCTCTTT
- | TRBJ2-1 | TRBV11-3 | - | 14 | CASSLDHVGNELFF | TGTGCCAGCAGCTTGGATCACGTGGGCAATGAGCTGTTCTTC
- | TRBJ1-2 | TRBV11-2 | - | 16 | CASSLVQGSRGYGYTF | TGTGCCAGCAGCTTAGTTCAAGGGTCTAGAGGGTATGGCTACACCTTC
- | TRBJ2-4 | TRBV6-1 | - | 16 | CASNDGAGRRKNIQYF | TGTGCCAGCAATGATGGGGCTGGGCGTAGGAAAAACATTCAGTACTTC
- | TRBJ2-6 | TRBV3-1 | - | 15 | CASSHRSSGANVLTF | TGTGCCAGCAGCCACAGGTCCTCTGGGGCCAACGTCCTGACTTTC
TRBD1 | TRBJ2-3 | TRBV5-1 | - | 16 | CASSPNRGLNTDTQYF | TGCGCCAGCAGCCCTAACAGGGGGTTAAACACAGATACGCAGTATTTT
- | TRBJ1-1 | TRBV12-3/TRBV12-4 | - | 11 | CAISLRSEAFF | TGTGCCATCAGTCTAAGGTCTGAAGCTTTCTTT
- | TRBJ2-2 | TRBV12-3/TRBV12-4 | many | 15 | CATDLRDSLTGELFF | TGTGCCACGGATCTGCGGGACTCCTTAACCGGGGAGCTGTTTTTT
- | TRBJ2-1 | TRBV4-1 | many | 13 | CASSQDFYNEQFF | TGCGCCAGCAGCCAAGATTTTTACAATGAGCAGTTCTTC
TRBD1 | TRBJ2-2 | TRBV6-4 | - | 14 | CASSAGGDTGELFF | TGTGCCAGCAGTGCAGGGGGCGACACCGGGGAGCTGTTTTTT
- | TRBJ1-5 | TRBV11-3 | - | 15 | CASSLDQHTADTQHF | TGTGCCAGCAGCTTAGATCAACATACTGCAGATACGCAGCATTTT
- | TRBJ2-7 | TRBV10-3 | many | 12 | CAPGTPTYEQYF | TGTGCCCCTGGGACACCAACCTACGAGCAGTACTTC
- | TRBJ2-3 | TRBV5-6 | many | 15 | CASSPLQGSTDTQYF | TGTGCCAGCAGCCCCCTGCAGGGAAGCACAGATACGCAGTATTTT
- | TRBJ1-2 | TRBV29-1 | - | 12 | CSVRAANYGYTF | TGCAGCGTCCGTGCAGCTAACTATGGCTACACCTTC
TRBD2 | TRBJ2-1 | TRBV12-3/TRBV12-4 | - | 18 | CASSFSTSGSTTNNEQLF | TGTGCCAGCAGTTTCTCGACTAGCGGGAGTACTACCAACAATGAGCAGTTATTC
- | TRBJ2-2 | TRBV29-1 | many | 11 | CSVRDTGELFF | TGCAGCGTCAGAGACACCGGGGAGCTGTTTTTT
TRBD2 | TRBJ2-2 | TRBV4-2 | - | 20 | CASSQEAARPAGGRAGELFF | TGTGCCAGCAGCCAGGAGGCCGCGAGACCGGCGGGAGGAAGGGCCGGGGAGCTGTTTTTT
- | TRBJ2-3 | TRBV11-3 | - | 15 | CASSLDRYSTDTQYF | TGTGCCAGCAGCTTAGATCGGTATAGTACAGATACGCAGTATTTT